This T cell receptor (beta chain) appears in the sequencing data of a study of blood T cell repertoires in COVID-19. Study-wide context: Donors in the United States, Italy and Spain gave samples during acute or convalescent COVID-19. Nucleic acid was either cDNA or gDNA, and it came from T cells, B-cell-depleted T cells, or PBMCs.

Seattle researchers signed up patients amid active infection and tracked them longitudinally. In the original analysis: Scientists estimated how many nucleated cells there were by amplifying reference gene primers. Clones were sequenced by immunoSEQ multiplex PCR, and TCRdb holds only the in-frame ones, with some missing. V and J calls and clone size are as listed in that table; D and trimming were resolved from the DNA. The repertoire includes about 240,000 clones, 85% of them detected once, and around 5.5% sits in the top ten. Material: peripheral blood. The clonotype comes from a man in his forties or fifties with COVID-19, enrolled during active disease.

DNA of the CDR3: TGTGCCCTAAAGGAGGAAGGTAATTCACCCCTCCACTTT. It translates to CALKEEGNSPLHF. This chain joins TRBV10-3 and TRBJ1-6; no reliable D call. CDR3 length equals 13 residues. Germline V gene data show CDR1 as ENHRY and CDR2 as SYGVKD. Trimming removed 11 bases at V and 6 bases at J, with 14 bases between.